This T cell receptor (beta chain) was sequenced in a study of blood T cell repertoires in COVID-19. This CDR3 spans 13 amino acids. Trimming took 7 bases from V and 2 from J, leaving 12 bases between them. Germline loops: CDR1 ENHRY, CDR2 SYGVKD. Repertoires were generated with immunoSEQ multiplex PCR, while TCRdb's copy carries only in-frame clones and drops some. The sample includes hundreds of thousands of clones, around 86% of them seen just once. The chain uses TRBV10-3 and TRBJ2-7; D might be TRBD2 (7 bases). The source is a man aged 40-49 years who had recovered from COVID-19. The sample consisted of PBMCs or T cells enriched from blood (not recorded which). CDR3 nucleotide sequence: TGTGCCATCACGGAGGGGGGGGCCTACGAGCAGTACTTC. Translating it yields CAITEGGAYEQYF.